The 20 T cell receptor beta chains below come from one sample, sequenced in a study of identical twins. From the 5' RACE reads, TCRdb called clonotypes with MiXCR, one entry per CDR3 protein. The sample lists hundreds of thousands of distinct CDR3 sequences, over 9% occurring once. These same records also appear under a second study, on yellow fever vaccine responses in identical twins.

The sample comprised PBMCs. The receptors shown here come from a young woman in good health.

This rearrangement joins TRBV24-1 to TRBJ2-5; 12 bases agree with TRBD1. Germline CDR1 is KGHDR and CDR2 is SFDVKD. The V and J ends lost 3 bases and 5 bases, in that order; junction bases with no gene match: 6. This CDR3 is 16 amino acids long. CDR3 bases: TGTGCCACCAGTGATGTGGGACAGGGGGCAGGGGAGACCCAGTACTTC. Its protein is CATSDVGQGAGETQYF.

J is TRBJ2-3 and V is TRBV20-1; D gene ambiguous. The length of the CDR3 is 10 residues. V was clipped by 5 bases and J by 6 bases, with 6 bases between them. CDR1 is DFQATT and CDR2 is SNEGSKA in the germline V gene (reference sequence). The CDR3 nucleotides read TGCAGTGCTGCGTGGGATACGCAGTATTTT. Translation: CSAAWDTQYF.

There are a few counts of this clonotype. This chain joins TRBV7-3 and TRBJ2-1; no reliable D call. The germline gives CDR1 SGHTA, CDR2 FQGTGA. This CDR3 is 15 amino acids long. V shed 5 bases and J shed 3 bases, with 14 bases lying between them. CDR3 in DNA: TGTGCCAGCAGCCCCAATGGTCTGAACTACAATGAGCAGTTCTTC. Its protein product is CASSPNGLNYNEQFF.

The chain couples TRBV12-3 or TRBV12-4 to TRBJ2-3; D gene unclear. V lost 5 bases and J lost 0, with 12 bases in between. The CDR3 is 15 residues long. The CDR3 DNA is TGTGCCAGCAGTCCCCGCTATAACAGCACAGATACGCAGTATTTT. Protein product: CASSPRYNSTDTQYF.

This clonotype was counted only a few times. The rearrangement uses TRBV13 and TRBJ2-7; D possibly corresponds to TRBD1 (5 bases). Germline CDR1 is PRHDT and CDR2 is FYEKMQ (reference sequence). Deletions cut 0 bases from V and 5 bases from J, with 8 bases between. The CDR3 is 13 amino acids. The CDR3 nucleotides are TGTGCCAGCAGCTTAGGCAGGGTGCACGAGCAGTACGTC. Protein product: CASSLGRVHEQYV.

The V and J genes are TRBV10-3 and TRBJ1-1; D is ambiguous. The V and J ends lost 8 bases and 1 base respectively, with 5 bases between them. There are 11 residues in the CDR3. Germline V gives CDR1 ENHRY, CDR2 SYGVKD. CDR3 in DNA: TGTGCCATCGGAGGGAACACTGAAGCTTTCTTT. It yields the protein CAIGGNTEAFF.

The chain recombines TRBV20-1 with TRBJ2-3, with 11 bases identical to TRBD1. The CDR3 contains 15 residues. The V and J ends lost 6 bases and 6 bases, in that order; junction bases with no gene match: 11. Germline V gene lookup returns CDR1 DFQATT and CDR2 SNEGSKA (reference sequence). CDR3 nucleotide sequence: TGCAGTGCCCCGGACAGGGGGCGCATCGAGGATACGCAGTATTTT. Translated, it gives CSAPDRGRIEDTQYF.

This clonotype was detected many times. This chain uses TRBV7-8 with TRBJ1-1; D gene ambiguous. The CDR3 totals 19 residues. The germline V gene has CDR1 SGHVS and CDR2 FQNEAQ. V lost 4 bases, J lost 3 bases, and 27 bases lay in between. CDR3 in amino acids: CASSSEAFGELHGHTEAFF. Written as DNA, the CDR3 is TGTGCCAGCAGCTCCGAGGCGTTCGGGGAGCTCCACGGACACACTGAAGCTTTCTTT. The complete variable domain, with remaining parts taken from reference TRBV7-8 and TRBJ1-1, reads GAGVSQSPRYKVAKRGQDVALRCDPISGHVSLFWYQQALGQGPEFLTYFQNEAQLDKSGLPSDRFFAERPEGSVSTLKIQRTQQEDSAVYLCASSSEAFGELHGHTEAFFGQGTRLTVV.

This clonotype was observed at least ten times. V is TRBV20-1 and J is TRBJ2-3, with D hard to call. Germline CDR1 is DFQATT and CDR2 is SNEGSKA (reference sequence). Trimming left V 6 bases short and J 6 bases short, with 13 bases between. The CDR3 has 12 amino acids. In DNA, the CDR3 is TGCAGTGCCCACCCCCTTGCTGATACGCAGTATTTT. The encoded protein is CSAHPLADTQYF.

This clonotype has only a few counts. The rearrangement uses TRBV6-2 or TRBV6-3 and TRBJ2-2, with D possibly TRBD1 on 6 matching bases. This CDR3 region has 15 residues. V dropped 0 bases and J dropped 8 bases, with 13 bases sitting between them. Germline V gene data show CDR1 as MNHEY and CDR2 as SVGEGT. The CDR3 coding sequence is TGTGCCAGCAGTTACTCACGACAGGTTACTGGGGAGCTGTTTTTT. Protein sequence: CASSYSRQVTGELFF.

This clonotype appeared a few times. V is TRBV6-2 or TRBV6-3 and J is TRBJ1-5; a possible D gene is TRBD1 (6 bases). The V and J ends lost 1 base and 3 bases respectively, with 10 bases between them. The CDR3 runs to 15 residues. CDR1 is MNHEY and CDR2 is SVGEGT in the germline V gene. The CDR3 nucleotides read TGTGCCAGCAGTTACTTCAGGACAGACAATCAGCCCCAGCATTTT. This translates into CASSYFRTDNQPQHF.

V usage is TRBV28 and J usage is TRBJ2-1, with 11 bases matching TRBD1. Unmatched junction bases numbered 14, after V lost 6 bases and J lost 10 bases. Germline V gene lookup returns CDR1 MDHEN and CDR2 SYDVKM. CDR3 length: 16 residues. The CDR3 DNA reads TGTGCCAGCAGCGTAGGGACAGGGGGGTTGAGGAACGAGCAGTTCTTC. Its translation is CASSVGTGGLRNEQFF.

This clonotype appeared a few times. At one end the junction does not follow the germline gene, possibly because of a read error. The V and J genes are TRBV20-1 and TRBJ2-7, with 16 bases identical to TRBD2. Germline V gene sequence: CDR1 DFQATT, CDR2 SNEGSKA (reference sequence). The CDR3 is made up of 24 amino acids. CDR3 nucleotides: TGCAGTGCTAGAGATTCCAGTGGCGGGACAGAGAAGGGACTAGCGGGAGGGCCTTCTGAGGAGCAGCACTTC. Encoded protein: CSARDSSGGTEKGLAGGPSEEQHF.

V and J are TRBV6-5 and TRBJ2-1, with 7 bases fitting TRBD2. This CDR3 region has 16 residues. Germline CDR1 MNHEY, CDR2 SVGAGI. The J segment lost 1 base and the V segment lost 2 bases, leaving 5 bases of the junction unmatched. CDR3 loop: CASSYTLRGSYNEQFF. The DNA for the CDR3 is TGTGCCAGCAGTTACACCTTGCGGGGGTCCTACAATGAGCAGTTCTTC.

This clonotype was detected only a few times. This chain uses TRBV5-1 with TRBJ1-5; 7 nucleotides agree with TRBD1. This CDR3 contains 15 residues. Germline V gene data show CDR1 as SGHRS and CDR2 as YFSETQ. The trim removed 4 bases at V and 4 bases at J, leaving 8 bases unmatched. This CDR3 reads CASSPTGEWNQPQHF. The CDR3 nucleotides read TGCGCCAGCAGCCCCACAGGGGAATGGAATCAGCCCCAGCATTTT.

This clonotype was detected a few times. V and J are TRBV10-3 and TRBJ2-3; maybe TRBD2 (5 bases). The CDR3 has 15 amino acids. Looked up from germline, CDR1 is ENHRY and CDR2 is SYGVKD. V lost 0 bases, J lost 4 bases, and 11 bases lay in between. Here the CDR3 reads CAISESTTASDTQYF. The CDR3 DNA reads TGTGCCATCAGTGAGTCGACTACAGCCTCAGATACGCAGTATTTT.

This chain joins TRBV5-1 and TRBJ2-2; 7 positions agree with TRBD1. The trim removed 2 bases at V and 0 bases at J, leaving 7 bases unmatched. CDR1 SGHRS and CDR2 YFSETQ come from the germline V gene. The CDR3 contains 17 residues. CDR3: CASSLGTATTNTGELFF. The CDR3 nucleotides read TGCGCCAGCAGCTTAGGGACAGCCACTACGAACACCGGGGAGCTGTTTTTT.

This clonotype was seen a few times. V gene TRBV5-1 combines with J gene TRBJ2-7; D is unresolved. Germline V gene data show CDR1 as SGHRS and CDR2 as YFSETQ. V was cut by 0 bases and J by 1 base, with 8 bases left in between. There are 14 residues in the CDR3. CDR3 residues: CASSLVLWSYEQYF. CDR3 bases: TGCGCCAGCAGCTTGGTTCTCTGGTCCTACGAGCAGTACTTC.

This clonotype was counted a few times. This chain uses TRBV7-3 with TRBJ2-1, with TRBD2 as a possible D gene (6 bases). This CDR3 contains 18 residues. V gave up 5 bases and J gave up 0 bases, with 20 bases separating them. Per the germline V gene, CDR1 is SGHTA and CDR2 is FQGTGA. The CDR3 loop reads CASSRQPASASSYNEQFF. In DNA, the CDR3 is TGTGCCAGCAGCCGCCAACCTGCTAGCGCTAGCTCCTACAATGAGCAGTTCTTC.

This chain joins TRBV27 and TRBJ2-1; maybe TRBD2 (5 bases). The V and J ends lost 4 bases and 5 bases respectively, with 15 bases between them. The germline gives CDR1 MNHEY, CDR2 SMNVEV (reference sequence). The CDR3 covers 15 residues. CDR3 nucleotide sequence: TGTGCCAGCAGTTCCCAGGAGCGGCAAAACAATGAGCAGTTCTTC. This encodes CASSSQERQNNEQFF.